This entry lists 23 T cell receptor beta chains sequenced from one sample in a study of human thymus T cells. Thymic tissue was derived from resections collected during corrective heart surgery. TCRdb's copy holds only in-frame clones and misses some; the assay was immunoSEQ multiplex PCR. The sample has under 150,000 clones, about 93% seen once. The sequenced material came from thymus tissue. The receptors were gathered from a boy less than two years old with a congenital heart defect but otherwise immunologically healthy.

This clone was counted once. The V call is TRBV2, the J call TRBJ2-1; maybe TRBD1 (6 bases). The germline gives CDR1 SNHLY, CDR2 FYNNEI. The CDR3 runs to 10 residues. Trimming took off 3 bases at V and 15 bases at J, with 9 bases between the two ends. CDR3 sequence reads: CASSETGPFF. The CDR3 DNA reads TGTGCCAGCAGTGAGACAGGACCGTTCTTC. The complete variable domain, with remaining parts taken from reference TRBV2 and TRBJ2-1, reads EPEVTQTPSHQVTQMGQEVILRCVPISNHLYFYWYRQILGQKVEFLVSFYNNEISEKSEIFDDQFSVERPDGSNFTLKIRSTKLEDSAMYFCASSETGPFFGPGTRLTVL.

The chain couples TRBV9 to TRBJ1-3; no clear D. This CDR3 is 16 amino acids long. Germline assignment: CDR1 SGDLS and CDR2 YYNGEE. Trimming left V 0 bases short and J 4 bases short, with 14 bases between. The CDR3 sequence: CASSVAPALGGNTIYF. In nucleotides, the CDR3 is TGTGCCAGCAGCGTAGCGCCGGCCCTAGGAGGAAACACCATATATTTT.

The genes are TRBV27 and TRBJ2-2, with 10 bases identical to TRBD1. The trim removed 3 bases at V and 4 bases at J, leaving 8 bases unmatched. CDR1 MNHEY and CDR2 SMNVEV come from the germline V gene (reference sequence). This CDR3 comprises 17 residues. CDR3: CASSFSSDRGGTGELFF. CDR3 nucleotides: TGTGCCAGCAGTTTTTCCTCGGACAGGGGGGGCACCGGGGAGCTGTTTTTT.

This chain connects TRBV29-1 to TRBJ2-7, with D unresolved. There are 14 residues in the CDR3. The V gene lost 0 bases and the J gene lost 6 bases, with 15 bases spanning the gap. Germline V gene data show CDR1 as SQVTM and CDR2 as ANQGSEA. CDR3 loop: CSVEEKGRSSEQYF. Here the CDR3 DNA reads TGCAGCGTTGAAGAAAAGGGTCGTAGTAGCGAGCAGTACTTC.

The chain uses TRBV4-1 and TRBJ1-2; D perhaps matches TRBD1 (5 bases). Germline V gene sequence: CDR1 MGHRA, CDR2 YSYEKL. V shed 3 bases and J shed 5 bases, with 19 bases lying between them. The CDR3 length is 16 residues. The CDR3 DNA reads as TGCGCCAGCAGCCACCCCGGACTGGGGCTTGCTTATGGCTACACCTTC. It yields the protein CASSHPGLGLAYGYTF.

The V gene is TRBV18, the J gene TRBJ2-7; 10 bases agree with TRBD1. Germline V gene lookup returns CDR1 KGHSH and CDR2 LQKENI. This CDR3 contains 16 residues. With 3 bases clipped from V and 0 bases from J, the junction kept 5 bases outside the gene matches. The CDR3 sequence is CASSPGTGVSSYEQYF. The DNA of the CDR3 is TGTGCCAGCTCACCCGGGACAGGGGTAAGCTCCTACGAGCAGTACTTC.

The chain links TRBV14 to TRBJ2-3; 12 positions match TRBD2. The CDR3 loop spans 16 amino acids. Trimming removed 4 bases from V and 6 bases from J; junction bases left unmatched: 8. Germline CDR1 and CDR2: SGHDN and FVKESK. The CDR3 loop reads CASSLGLAGLPDTQYF. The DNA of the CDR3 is TGTGCCAGCAGCCTAGGACTAGCGGGGCTCCCCGATACGCAGTATTTT.

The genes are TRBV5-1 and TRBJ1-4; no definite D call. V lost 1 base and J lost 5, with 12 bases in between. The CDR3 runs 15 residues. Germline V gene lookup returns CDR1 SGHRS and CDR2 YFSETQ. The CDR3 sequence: CASSLSPDGNEKLFF. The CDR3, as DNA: TGCGCCAGCAGCTTGTCTCCCGACGGGAATGAAAAACTGTTTTTT.

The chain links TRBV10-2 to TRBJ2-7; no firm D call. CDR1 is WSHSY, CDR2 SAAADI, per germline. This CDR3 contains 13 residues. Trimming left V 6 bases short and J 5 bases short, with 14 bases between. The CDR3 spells CASSDVGHHEQYF. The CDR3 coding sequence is TGCGCCAGCAGCGATGTAGGGCACCACGAGCAGTACTTC.

In DNA form, the CDR3 reads TGTGCCAGCAGCTTTAGCGGGGGGCCGAAGGAGACCCAGTACTTC. Translating it yields CASSFSGGPKETQYF. The chain links TRBV9 to TRBJ2-5; the match to TRBD2 covers 10 bases. Germline-derived CDR1 and CDR2 are SGDLS and YYNGEE. The J segment lost 5 bases and the V segment lost 4 bases, leaving 8 bases of the junction unmatched. The CDR3 length is 15 residues. Using reference TRBV9 and TRBJ2-5 for the parts outside the CDR3, the full variable domain is DSGVTQTPKHLITATGQRVTLRCSPRSGDLSVYWYQQSLDQGLQFLIQYYNGEERAKGNILERFSAQQFPDLHSELNLSSLELGDSALYFCASSFSGGPKETQYFGPGTRLLVL.

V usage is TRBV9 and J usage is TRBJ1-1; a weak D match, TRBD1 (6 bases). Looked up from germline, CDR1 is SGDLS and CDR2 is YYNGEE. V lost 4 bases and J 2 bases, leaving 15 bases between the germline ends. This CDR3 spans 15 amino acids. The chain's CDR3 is CASSTQGGNNTEAFF. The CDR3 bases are TGTGCCAGCAGCACACAGGGAGGTAACAACACTGAAGCTTTCTTT.

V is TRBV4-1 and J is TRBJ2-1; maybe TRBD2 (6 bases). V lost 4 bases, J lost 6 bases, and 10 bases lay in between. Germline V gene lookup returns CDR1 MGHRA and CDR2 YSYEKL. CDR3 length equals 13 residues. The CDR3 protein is CASSRGKGNEQFF. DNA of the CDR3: TGCGCCAGCAGCCGCGGGAAGGGCAATGAGCAGTTCTTC.

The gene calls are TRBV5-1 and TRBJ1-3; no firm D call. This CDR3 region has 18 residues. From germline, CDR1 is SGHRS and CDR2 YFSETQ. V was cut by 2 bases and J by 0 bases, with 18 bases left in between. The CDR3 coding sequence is TGCGCCAGCAGCTTCCCTATCGAGGAGGGCGGCTCTGGAAACACCATATATTTT. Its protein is CASSFPIEEGGSGNTIYF.

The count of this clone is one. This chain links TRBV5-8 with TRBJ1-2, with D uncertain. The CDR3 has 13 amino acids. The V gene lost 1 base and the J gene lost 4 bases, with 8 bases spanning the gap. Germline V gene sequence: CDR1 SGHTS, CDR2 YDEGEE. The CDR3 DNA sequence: TGTGCCAGCAGCTTGACCATCCGCTATGGCTACACCTTC. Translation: CASSLTIRYGYTF.

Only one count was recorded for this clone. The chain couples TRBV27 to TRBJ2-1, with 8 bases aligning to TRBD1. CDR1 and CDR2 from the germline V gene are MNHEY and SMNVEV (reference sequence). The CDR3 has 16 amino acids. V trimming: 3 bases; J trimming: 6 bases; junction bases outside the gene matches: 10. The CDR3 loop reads CASSFLPGGFSNEQFF. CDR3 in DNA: TGTGCCAGCAGTTTCCTCCCAGGGGGCTTTAGCAATGAGCAGTTCTTC.

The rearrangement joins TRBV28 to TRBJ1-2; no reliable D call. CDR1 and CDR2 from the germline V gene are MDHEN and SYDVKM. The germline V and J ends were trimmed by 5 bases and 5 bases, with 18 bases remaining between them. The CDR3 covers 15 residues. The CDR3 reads CASSLRYDKFYGYTF. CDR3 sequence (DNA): TGTGCCAGCAGTCTCCGGTACGACAAGTTTTATGGCTACACCTTC.

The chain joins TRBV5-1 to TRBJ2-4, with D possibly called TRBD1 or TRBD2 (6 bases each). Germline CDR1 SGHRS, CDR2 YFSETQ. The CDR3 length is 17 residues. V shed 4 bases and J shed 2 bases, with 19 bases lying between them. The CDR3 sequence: CASSPPGGADPKNIQYF. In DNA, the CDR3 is TGCGCCAGCAGCCCCCCCGGGGGCGCGGACCCCAAAAACATTCAGTACTTC.

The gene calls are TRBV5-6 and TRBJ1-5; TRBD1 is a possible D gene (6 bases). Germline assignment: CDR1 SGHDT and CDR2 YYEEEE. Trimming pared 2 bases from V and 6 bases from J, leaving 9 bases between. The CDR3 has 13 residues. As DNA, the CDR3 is TGTGCCAGCAGCTTTTCGGGGGCTCAGCCCCAGCATTTT. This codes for CASSFSGAQPQHF.

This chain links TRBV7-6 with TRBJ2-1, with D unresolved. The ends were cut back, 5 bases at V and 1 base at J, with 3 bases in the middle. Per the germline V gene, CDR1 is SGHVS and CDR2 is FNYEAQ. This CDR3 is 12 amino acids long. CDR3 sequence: CASSRSYNEQFF. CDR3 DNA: TGTGCCAGCAGCAGGTCCTACAATGAGCAGTTCTTC.

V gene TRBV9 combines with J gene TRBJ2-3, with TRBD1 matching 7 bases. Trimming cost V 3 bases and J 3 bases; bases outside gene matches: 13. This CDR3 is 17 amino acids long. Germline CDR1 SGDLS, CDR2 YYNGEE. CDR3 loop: CASSGRPRDSNTDTQYF. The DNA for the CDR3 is TGTGCCAGCAGCGGTAGACCCCGGGACAGCAATACAGATACGCAGTATTTT.

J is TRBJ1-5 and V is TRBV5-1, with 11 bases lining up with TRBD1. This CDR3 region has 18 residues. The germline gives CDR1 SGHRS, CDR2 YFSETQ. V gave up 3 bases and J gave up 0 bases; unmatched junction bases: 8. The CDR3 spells CASSYPGQGDSSNQPQHF. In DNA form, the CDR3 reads TGCGCCAGCAGCTACCCGGGACAGGGGGATTCTAGCAATCAGCCCCAGCATTTT.

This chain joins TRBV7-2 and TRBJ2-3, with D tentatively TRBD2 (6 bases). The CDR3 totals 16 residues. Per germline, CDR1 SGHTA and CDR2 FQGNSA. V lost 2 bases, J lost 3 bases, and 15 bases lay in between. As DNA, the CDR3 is TGTGCCAGCAGCTTACGGGGGTACCAGAGTACAGATACGCAGTATTTT. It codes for CASSLRGYQSTDTQYF.

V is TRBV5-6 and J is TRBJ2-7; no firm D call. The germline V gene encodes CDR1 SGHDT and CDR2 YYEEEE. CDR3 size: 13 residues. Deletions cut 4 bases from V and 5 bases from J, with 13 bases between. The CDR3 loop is CASSPTPRHEQYF. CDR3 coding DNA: TGTGCCAGCAGCCCGACCCCCCGCCACGAGCAGTACTTC. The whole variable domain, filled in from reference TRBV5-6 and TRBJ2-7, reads DAGVTQSPTHLIKTRGQQVTLRCSPKSGHDTVSWYQQALGQGPQFIFQYYEEEERQRGNFPDRFSGHQFPNYSSELNVNALLLGDSALYLCASSPTPRHEQYFGPGTRLTVT.